Listed below are T cell receptor beta chains from one sample, sequenced in a study of blood T cell repertoires in COVID-19. This table comes from immunoSEQ multiplex PCR, and its TCRdb copy is limited to in-frame clones, with some not included. The sample carries some 77,000 clones, 65% to 85% recorded once. The sequenced sample was peripheral blood. These receptor sequences come from a woman between 55 and 75 years old with acute or convalescent COVID-19. The CDR3 runs from the conserved cysteine through the conserved F or W. Fields, in order: CDR3 protein, V gene.

CDR3: CATSSITSGKTYNEQFF; V: TRBV7-3
CDR3: CASSLEGVGSGGHGDTQYF; V: TRBV13
CDR3: CASRKGQGSGELFF; V: TRBV19
CDR3: CASTLGGTPRNEQFF; V: TRBV27
CDR3: CASSHWIQRTGQNTGELFF; V: TRBV3-1/TRBV3-2
CDR3: CASSLMSTGPATKTEAFF; V: TRBV7-2
CDR3: CASSPPGQTYNEQFF; V: TRBV7-9
CDR3: CASRQGNEKLFF; V: TRBV6-5
CDR3: CATSGAGNEQFF; V: TRBV24-1
CDR3: CASSRRAGSADTQYF; V: TRBV18
CDR3: CASSSRQGGTGELFF; V: TRBV7-3
CDR3: CASSLDGGAYYSSYEQYF; V: TRBV5-1
CDR3: CASSTYRVEQYF; V: TRBV28
CDR3: CASSLFGPGNNSPLHF; V: TRBV5-6
CDR3: CARGPGANEKLFF; V: TRBV28
CDR3: CASSPGQDTQYF; V: TRBV18
CDR3: CASSGGRGTERRGGYTF; V: TRBV6-1
CDR3: CASSPWMSGEEGYTF; V: TRBV18
CDR3: CASSVGGTPDYEKLFF; V: TRBV9
CDR3: CATSESSYNEQFF; V: TRBV24-1
CDR3: CASSPDRAYGYTF; V: TRBV28
CDR3: CASSQEGTGDEKLFF; V: TRBV4-1
CDR3: CSVRGTGGFEAFF; V: TRBV29-1
CDR3: CASSPEGQRHYYGYTF; V: TRBV28
CDR3: CASSQDKLAGYNEQFF; V: TRBV3-1/TRBV3-2
CDR3: CASSLDQLAGGRGEQFF; V: TRBV7-2
CDR3: CSASTTYEQYF; V: TRBV20-1
CDR3: CASSFGLAKNIQYF; V: TRBV7-2
CDR3: CSVGPSGGKEKLFF; V: TRBV29-1
CDR3: CASSVSGPGNTIYF; V: TRBV9
CDR3: CASSSPTSGITYEQYF; V: TRBV5-6
CDR3: CASSIRTPPYTGELFF; V: TRBV7-2
CDR3: CASSPDSRNGYTF; V: TRBV27
CDR3: CASSRDRGWYGYTF; V: TRBV5-6
CDR3: CASSPSAGDREAFF; V: TRBV18
CDR3: CASSLVAGEETQYF; V: TRBV7-9
CDR3: CASSPGAGGYNSPLHF; V: TRBV9
CDR3: CASSQSFSGSTQNIQYF; V: TRBV4-2
CDR3: CASSVIRGQNYGYTF; V: TRBV4-1
CDR3: CATWTGANQPQHF; V: TRBV28
CDR3: CASRLQTGSPLHF; V: TRBV6-5
CDR3: CASSPGGQGGRSPLHF; V: TRBV5-4
CDR3: CASSLGAGPNYGYTF; V: TRBV5-8